This TCR beta chain comes out of a study of tumor-infiltrating lymphocytes in oesophageal squamous cell carcinoma. The length of the CDR3 is 13 residues. Germline V CDR1 and CDR2: SGHVS, FNYEAQ. MiXCR, applied by TCRdb to the PCR reads, yields one record per CDR3 protein. The sample has nearly 20,000 distinct CDR3 sequences; approximately 40% are singletons. This clonotype has just one count. At one end, the junction sequence differs from germline, possibly due to a read error. Sequencing was carried out using blood. J is TRBJ2-1 and V is TRBV7-6; D not resolved. Near its end, the DNA agrees better with TRBJ2-5, so the J call may be wrong. The receptor was isolated from a male donor with esophageal squamous cell carcinoma. The CDR3 region is CASSQTPRETQYF. The CDR3 DNA is TGTGCTAGCAGCCAAACCCCGAGAGAGACCCAGTACTTC.